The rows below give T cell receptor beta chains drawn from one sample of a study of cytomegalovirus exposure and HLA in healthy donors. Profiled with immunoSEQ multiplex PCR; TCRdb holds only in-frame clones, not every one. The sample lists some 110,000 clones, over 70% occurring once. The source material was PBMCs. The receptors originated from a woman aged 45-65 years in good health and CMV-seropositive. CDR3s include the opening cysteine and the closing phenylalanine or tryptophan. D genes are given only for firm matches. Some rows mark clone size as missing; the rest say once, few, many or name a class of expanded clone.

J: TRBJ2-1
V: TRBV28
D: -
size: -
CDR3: CASTAGLAQFF
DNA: TGTGCCAGCACCGCCGGCCTAGCGCAGTTCTTC

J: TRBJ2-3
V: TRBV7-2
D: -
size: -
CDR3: CASSLVSGILTDTQYF
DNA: TGTGCCAGCAGCTTAGTTTCCGGGATATTAACAGATACGCAGTATTTT

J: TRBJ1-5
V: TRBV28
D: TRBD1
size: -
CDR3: CASSLRTGLYSNQPQHF
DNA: TGTGCCAGCAGTCTCCGGACAGGGCTTTATAGCAATCAGCCCCAGCATTTT

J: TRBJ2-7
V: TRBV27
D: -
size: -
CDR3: CASSSSGSSYEQYF
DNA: TGTGCCAGCAGTTCCAGCGGCAGCTCCTACGAGCAGTACTTC

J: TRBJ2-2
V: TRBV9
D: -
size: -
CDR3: CASSVAGLPNTGELFF
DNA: TGTGCCAGCAGCGTAGCTGGACTCCCGAACACCGGGGAGCTGTTTTTT

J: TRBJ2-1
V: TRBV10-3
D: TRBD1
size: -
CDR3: CAISPPGGTYNEQFF
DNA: TGTGCCATCAGTCCCCCAGGGGGCACCTACAATGAGCAGTTCTTC

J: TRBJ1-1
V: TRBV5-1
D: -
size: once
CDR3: CASSLAGNTEAFF
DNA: TGCGCCAGCAGCTTAGCAGGGAACACTGAAGCTTTCTTT

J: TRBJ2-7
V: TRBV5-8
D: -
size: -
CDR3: CASSFQGPGEQYF
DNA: TGTGCCAGCAGCTTTCAGGGGCCGGGCGAGCAGTACTTC

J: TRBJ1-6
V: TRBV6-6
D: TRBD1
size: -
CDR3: CASSLVDRVGSPLHF
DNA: TGTGCCAGCAGTTTAGTTGACAGGGTAGGGTCACCCCTCCACTTT

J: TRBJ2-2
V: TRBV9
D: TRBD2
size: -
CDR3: CASSVGTSGNAGELFF
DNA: TGTGCCAGCAGCGTCGGGACTAGCGGGAACGCCGGGGAGCTGTTTTTT

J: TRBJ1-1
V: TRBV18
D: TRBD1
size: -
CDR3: CASSYVEGTGLGVSFF
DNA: TGTGCCAGCTCATACGTTGAAGGGACAGGCCTGGGTGTTTCTTTCTTT

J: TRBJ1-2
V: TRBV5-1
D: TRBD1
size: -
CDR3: CASSLTGTGYGYTF
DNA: TGCGCCAGCAGCTTGACCGGGACAGGCTATGGCTACACCTTC

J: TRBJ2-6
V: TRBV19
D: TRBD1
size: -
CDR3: CASTQGATSGANVLTF
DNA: TGTGCCAGTACCCAGGGGGCTACATCCGGGGCCAACGTCCTGACTTTC

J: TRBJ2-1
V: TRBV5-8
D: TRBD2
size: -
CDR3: CASSLGGGRYNEQFF
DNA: TGTGCCAGCAGCTTGGGGGGCGGGAGGTACAATGAGCAGTTCTTC

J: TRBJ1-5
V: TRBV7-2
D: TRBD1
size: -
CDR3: CASSWRKGAEQPQHF
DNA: TGTGCCAGCAGCTGGAGGAAGGGGGCGGAGCAGCCCCAGCATTTT

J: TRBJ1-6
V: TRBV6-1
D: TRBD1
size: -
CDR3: CASSGGQVAHTLHF
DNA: TGTGCCAGCAGCGGGGGACAGGTCGCACACACCCTCCACTTT

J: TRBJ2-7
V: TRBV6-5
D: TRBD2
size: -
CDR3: CASSYSRGGSYEQYF
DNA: TGTGCCAGCAGTTACTCGCGGGGGGGCTCCTACGAGCAGTACTTC

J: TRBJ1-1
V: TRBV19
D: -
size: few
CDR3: CALHWHGGEYEAFF
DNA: TGTGCCTTACATTGGCATGGGGGGGAGTATGAAGCTTTCTTT

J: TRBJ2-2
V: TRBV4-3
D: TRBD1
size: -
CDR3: CASSPTGAGELFF
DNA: TGCGCCAGCAGCCCGACAGGGGCCGGGGAGCTGTTTTTT

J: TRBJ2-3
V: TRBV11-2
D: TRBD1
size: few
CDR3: CASSDRDRVTDTQYF
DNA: TGTGCCAGCAGCGACCGGGACAGGGTCACAGATACGCAGTATTTT

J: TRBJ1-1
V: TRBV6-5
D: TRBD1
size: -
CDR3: CASTPRQGHTEAFF
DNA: TGTGCCAGCACCCCACGACAGGGACACACTGAAGCTTTCTTT

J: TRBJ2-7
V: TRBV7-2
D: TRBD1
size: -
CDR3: CASSLVGGTGPYEQYF
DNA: TGTGCCAGCAGCTTAGTCGGGGGGACAGGGCCTTACGAGCAGTACTTC

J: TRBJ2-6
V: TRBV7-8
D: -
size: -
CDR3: CASSARTAGANVLTF
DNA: TGTGCCAGCAGCGCCCGGACAGCCGGGGCCAACGTCCTGACTTTC

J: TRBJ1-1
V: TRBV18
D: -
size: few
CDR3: CASSPPVNTEAFF
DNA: TGTGCCAGCTCACCACCCGTGAACACTGAAGCTTTCTTT

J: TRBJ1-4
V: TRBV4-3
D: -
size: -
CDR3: CASSQGEGVEKLFF
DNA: TGCGCCAGCAGCCAGGGGGAGGGCGTTGAAAAACTGTTTTTT

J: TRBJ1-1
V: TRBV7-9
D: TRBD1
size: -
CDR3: CASSSDRDRGNTEAFF
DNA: TGTGCCAGCAGCTCTGACCGGGACAGGGGGAACACTGAAGCTTTCTTT

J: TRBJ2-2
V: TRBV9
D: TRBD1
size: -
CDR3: CASSETGFNTGELFF
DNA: TGTGCCAGCAGCGAGACAGGGTTCAACACCGGGGAGCTGTTTTTT

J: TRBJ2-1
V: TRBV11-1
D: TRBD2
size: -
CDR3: CASSGLGVAYNEQFF
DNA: TGTGCCAGCAGCGGACTAGGGGTAGCCTACAATGAGCAGTTCTTC

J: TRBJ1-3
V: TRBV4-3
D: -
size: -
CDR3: CASSRRDKQNDGNTIYF
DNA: TGCGCCAGCAGCCGCCGGGACAAACAGAATGACGGAAACACCATATATTTT

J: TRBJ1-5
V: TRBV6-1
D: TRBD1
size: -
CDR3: CASSPGQDNQPQHF
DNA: TGTGCCAGCAGTCCCGGACAGGACAATCAGCCCCAGCATTTT

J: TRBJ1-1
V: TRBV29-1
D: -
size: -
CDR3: CSVLPGAMNTEAFF
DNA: TGCAGCGTTCTTCCAGGGGCGATGAACACTGAAGCTTTCTTT

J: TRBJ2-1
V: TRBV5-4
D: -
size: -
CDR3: CATSTGTYNEQFF
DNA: TGTGCCACCAGTACCGGGACCTACAATGAGCAGTTCTTC

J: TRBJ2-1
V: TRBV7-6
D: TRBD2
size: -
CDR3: CASSLVTSPTGLAVNNEQFF
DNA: TGTGCCAGCAGCTTAGTCACCAGTCCCACCGGACTAGCGGTTAACAATGAGCAGTTCTTC

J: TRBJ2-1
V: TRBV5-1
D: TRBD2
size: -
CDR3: CASAQTGGLNEQFF
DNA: TGCGCCAGCGCCCAAACGGGGGGTTTAAATGAGCAGTTCTTC

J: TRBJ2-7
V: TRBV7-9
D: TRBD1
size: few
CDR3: CASSSRDRVYEQYF
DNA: TGTGCCAGCAGCTCCCGGGACAGGGTATACGAGCAGTACTTC

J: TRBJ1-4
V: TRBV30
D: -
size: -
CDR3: CAWSVPPNGEKLFF
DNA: TGTGCCTGGAGTGTACCGCCCAACGGGGAAAAACTGTTTTTT

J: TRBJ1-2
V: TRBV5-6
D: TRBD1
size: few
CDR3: CASSRTGGYGYTF
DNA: TGTGCCAGCAGTCGGACAGGGGGGTATGGCTACACCTTC

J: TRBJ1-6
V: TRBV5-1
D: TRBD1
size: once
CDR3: CASSTGTGSTSPLHF
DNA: TGCGCCAGCAGCACCGGGACAGGGTCGACTTCACCCCTCCACTTT

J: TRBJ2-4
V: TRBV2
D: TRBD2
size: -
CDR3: CASTEGLAGGLAKNIQYF
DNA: TGTGCCAGCACCGAAGGACTAGCGGGGGGCCTAGCCAAAAACATTCAGTACTTC

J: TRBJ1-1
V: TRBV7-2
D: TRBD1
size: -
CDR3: CASSSGQGMNTEAFF
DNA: TGTGCCAGCAGCTCGGGACAGGGAATGAACACTGAAGCTTTCTTT

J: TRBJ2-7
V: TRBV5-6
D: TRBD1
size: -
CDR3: CASTQQGLSYEQYF
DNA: TGTGCCAGCACCCAACAGGGGCTCAGCTACGAGCAGTACTTC

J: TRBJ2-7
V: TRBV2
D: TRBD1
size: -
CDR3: CASREGTGALYEQYF
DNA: TGTGCCAGCAGAGAGGGGACAGGGGCACTCTACGAGCAGTACTTC

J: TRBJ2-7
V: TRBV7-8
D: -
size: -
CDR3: CASTEILDPSYEQYF
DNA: TGTGCCAGCACCGAAATACTAGATCCCTCCTACGAGCAGTACTTC

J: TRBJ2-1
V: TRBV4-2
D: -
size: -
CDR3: CASSQVTGTSEQFF
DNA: TGTGCCAGCAGCCAAGTGACCGGGACAAGTGAGCAGTTCTTC

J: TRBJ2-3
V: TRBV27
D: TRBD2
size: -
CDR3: CASSMGLAKGTDTQYF
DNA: TGTGCCAGCAGTATGGGACTAGCGAAAGGCACAGATACGCAGTATTTT